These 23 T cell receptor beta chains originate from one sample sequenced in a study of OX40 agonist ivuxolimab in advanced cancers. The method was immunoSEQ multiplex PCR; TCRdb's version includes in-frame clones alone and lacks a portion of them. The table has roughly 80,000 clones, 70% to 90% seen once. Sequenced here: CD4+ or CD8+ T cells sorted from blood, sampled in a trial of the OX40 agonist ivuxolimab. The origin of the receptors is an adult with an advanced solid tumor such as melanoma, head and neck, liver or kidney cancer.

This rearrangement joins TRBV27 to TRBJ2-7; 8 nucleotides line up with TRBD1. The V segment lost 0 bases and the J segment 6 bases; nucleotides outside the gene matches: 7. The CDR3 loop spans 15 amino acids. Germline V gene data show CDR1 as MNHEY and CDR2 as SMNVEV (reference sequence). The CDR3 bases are TGTGCCAGCAGTTTATCCCCTGGGACAGGTACCGAGCAGTACTTC. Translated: CASSLSPGTGTEQYF.

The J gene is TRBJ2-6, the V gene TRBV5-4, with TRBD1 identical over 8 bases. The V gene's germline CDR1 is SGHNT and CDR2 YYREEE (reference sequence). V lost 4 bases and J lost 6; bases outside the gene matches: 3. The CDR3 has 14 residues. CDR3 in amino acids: CASSRQGAANVLTF. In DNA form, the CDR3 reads TGTGCCAGCAGCCGGCAGGGGGCGGCCAACGTCCTGACTTTC.

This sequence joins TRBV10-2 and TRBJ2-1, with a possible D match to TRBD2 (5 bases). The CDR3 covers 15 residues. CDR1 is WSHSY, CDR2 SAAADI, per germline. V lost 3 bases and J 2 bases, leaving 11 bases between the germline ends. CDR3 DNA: TGCGCCAGCAGTGAATGGCGGGCCACCTACAATGAGCAGTTCTTC. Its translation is CASSEWRATYNEQFF.

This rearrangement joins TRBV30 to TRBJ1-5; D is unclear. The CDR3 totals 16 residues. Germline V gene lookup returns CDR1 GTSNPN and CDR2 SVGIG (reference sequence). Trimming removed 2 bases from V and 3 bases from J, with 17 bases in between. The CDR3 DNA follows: TGTGCCTGGAGTCACAAGATGACCCTAGCCAATCAGCCCCAGCATTTT. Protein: CAWSHKMTLANQPQHF. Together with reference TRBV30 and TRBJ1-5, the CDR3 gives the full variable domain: SQTIHQWPATLVQPVGSPLSLECTVEGTSNPNLYWYRQAAGRGLQLLFYSVGIGQISSEVPQNLSASRPQDRQFILSSKKLLLSDSGFYLCAWSHKMTLANQPQHFGDGTRLSIL.

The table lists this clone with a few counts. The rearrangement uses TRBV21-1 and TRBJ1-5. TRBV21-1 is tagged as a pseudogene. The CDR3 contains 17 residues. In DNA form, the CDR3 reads TGTGCCAGCAGCAAACCCCCGGCAGGGACGCTCAATCAGCCCCAGCATTTT. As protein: CASSKPPAGTLNQPQHF.

Written as DNA, the CDR3 is TGTGCCATCAACGGACAGGGCCGGGATACGCAGTATTTT. Protein product: CAINGQGRDTQYF. The gene calls are TRBV10-3 and TRBJ2-3, with TRBD1 matching 8 bases. After removal of 7 bases from V and 6 bases from J, the junction contained 6 bases not matched to a gene. This CDR3 is built from 13 residues. CDR1 and CDR2 (germline): ENHRY, SYGVKD.

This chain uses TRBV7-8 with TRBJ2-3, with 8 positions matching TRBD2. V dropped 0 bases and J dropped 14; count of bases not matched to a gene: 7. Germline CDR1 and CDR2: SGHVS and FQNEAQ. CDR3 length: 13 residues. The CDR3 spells CASSLAPGLVPYF. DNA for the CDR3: TGTGCCAGCAGCTTAGCGCCGGGACTAGTCCCGTATTTT.

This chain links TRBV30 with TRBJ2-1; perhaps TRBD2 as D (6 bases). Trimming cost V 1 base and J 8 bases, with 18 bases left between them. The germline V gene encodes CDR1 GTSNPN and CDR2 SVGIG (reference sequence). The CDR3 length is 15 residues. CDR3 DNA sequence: TGTGCCTGGAGTGGGGTAGCGGCCGCGTTTGATGAGCAGTTCTTC. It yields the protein CAWSGVAAAFDEQFF.

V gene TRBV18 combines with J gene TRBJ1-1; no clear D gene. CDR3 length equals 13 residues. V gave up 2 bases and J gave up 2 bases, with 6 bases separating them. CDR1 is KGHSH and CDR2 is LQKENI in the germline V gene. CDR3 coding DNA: TGTGCCAGCTCACCAGGATACAACACTGAAGCTTTCTTT. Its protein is CASSPGYNTEAFF.

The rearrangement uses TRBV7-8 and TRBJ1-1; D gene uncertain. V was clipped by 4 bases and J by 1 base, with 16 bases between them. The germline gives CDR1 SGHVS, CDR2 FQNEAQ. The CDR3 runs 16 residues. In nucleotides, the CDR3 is TGTGCCAGCAGCTCGCCCGGAAATAACGGGAACACTGAAGCTTTCTTT. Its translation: CASSSPGNNGNTEAFF.

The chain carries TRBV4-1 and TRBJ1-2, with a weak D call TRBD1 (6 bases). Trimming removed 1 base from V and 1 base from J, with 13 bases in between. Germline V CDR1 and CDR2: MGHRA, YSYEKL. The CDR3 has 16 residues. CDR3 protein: CASSQGGGEINYGYTF. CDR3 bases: TGCGCCAGCAGCCAAGGAGGGGGGGAGATTAACTATGGCTACACCTTC.

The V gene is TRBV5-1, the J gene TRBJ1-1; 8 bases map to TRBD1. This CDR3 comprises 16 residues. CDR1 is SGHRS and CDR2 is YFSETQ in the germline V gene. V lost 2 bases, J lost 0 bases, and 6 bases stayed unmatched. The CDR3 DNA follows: TGCGCCAGCAGCTTCCAGGGGGCTCTTATGAACACTGAAGCTTTCTTT. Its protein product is CASSFQGALMNTEAFF. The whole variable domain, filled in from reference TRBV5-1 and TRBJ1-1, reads KAGVTQTPRYLIKTRGQQVTLSCSPISGHRSVSWYQQTPGQGLQFLFEYFSETQRNKGNFPGRFSGRQFSNSRSEMNVSTLELGDSALYLCASSFQGALMNTEAFFGQGTRLTVV.

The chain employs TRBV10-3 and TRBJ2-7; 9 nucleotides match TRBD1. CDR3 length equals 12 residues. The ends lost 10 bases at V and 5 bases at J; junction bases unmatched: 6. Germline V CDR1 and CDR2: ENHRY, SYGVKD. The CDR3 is CATKDRGNEQYF. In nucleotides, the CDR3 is TGTGCCACGAAGGACAGGGGCAACGAGCAGTACTTC.

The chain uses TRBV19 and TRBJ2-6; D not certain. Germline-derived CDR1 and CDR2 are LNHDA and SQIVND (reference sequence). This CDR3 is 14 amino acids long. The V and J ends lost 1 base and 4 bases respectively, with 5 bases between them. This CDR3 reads CASSIGGGANVLTF. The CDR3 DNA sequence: TGTGCCAGTAGTATAGGTGGCGGGGCCAACGTCCTGACTTTC. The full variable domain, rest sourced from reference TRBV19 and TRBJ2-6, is DGGITQSPKYLFRKEGQNVTLSCEQNLNHDAMYWYRQDPGQGLRLIYYSQIVNDFQKGDIAEGYSVSREKKESFPLTVTSAQKNPTAFYLCASSIGGGANVLTFGAGSRLTVL.

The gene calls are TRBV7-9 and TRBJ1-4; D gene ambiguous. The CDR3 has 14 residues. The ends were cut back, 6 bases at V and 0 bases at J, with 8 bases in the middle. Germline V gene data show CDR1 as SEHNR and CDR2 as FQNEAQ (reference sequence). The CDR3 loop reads CASRKTTTNEKLFF. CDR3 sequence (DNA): TGTGCCAGCAGGAAGACGACAACTAATGAAAAACTGTTTTTT. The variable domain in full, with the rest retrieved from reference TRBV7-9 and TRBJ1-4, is DTGVSQNPRHKITKRGQNVTFRCDPISEHNRLYWYRQTLGQGPEFLTYFQNEAQLEKSRLLSDRFSAERPKGSFSTLEIQRTEQGDSAMYLCASRKTTTNEKLFFGSGTQLSVL.

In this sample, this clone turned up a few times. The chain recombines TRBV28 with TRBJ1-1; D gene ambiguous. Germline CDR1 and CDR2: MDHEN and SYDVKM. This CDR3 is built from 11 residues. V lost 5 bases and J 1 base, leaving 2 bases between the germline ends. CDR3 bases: TGTGCCAGCAGTGCGAACACTGAAGCTTTCTTT. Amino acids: CASSANTEAFF. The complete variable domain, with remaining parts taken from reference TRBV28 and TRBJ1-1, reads DVKVTQSSRYLVKRTGEKVFLECVQDMDHENMFWYRQDPGLGLRLIYFSYDVKMKEKGDIPEGYSVSREKKERFSLILESASTNQTSMYLCASSANTEAFFGQGTRLTVV.

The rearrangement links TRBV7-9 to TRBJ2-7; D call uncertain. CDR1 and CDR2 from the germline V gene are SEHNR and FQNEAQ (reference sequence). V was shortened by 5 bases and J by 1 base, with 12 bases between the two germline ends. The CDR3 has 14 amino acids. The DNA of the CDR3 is TGTGCCAGCAGCCTGCTTTCGGGTTCCTACGAGCAGTACTTC. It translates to CASSLLSGSYEQYF.

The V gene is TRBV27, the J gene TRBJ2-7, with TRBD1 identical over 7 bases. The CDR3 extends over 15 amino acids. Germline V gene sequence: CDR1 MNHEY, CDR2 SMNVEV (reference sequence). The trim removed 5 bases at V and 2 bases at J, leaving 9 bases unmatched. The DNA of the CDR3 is TGTGCCAGCAGTCAAACACCCGGGACAGCCTACGAGCAGTACTTC. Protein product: CASSQTPGTAYEQYF.

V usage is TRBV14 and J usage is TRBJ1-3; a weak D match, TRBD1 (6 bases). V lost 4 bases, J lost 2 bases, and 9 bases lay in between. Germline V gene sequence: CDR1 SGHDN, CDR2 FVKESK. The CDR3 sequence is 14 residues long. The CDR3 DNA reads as TGTGCCAGCAGCCTAAGGACAGCTGGAAACACCATATATTTT. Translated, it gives CASSLRTAGNTIYF.

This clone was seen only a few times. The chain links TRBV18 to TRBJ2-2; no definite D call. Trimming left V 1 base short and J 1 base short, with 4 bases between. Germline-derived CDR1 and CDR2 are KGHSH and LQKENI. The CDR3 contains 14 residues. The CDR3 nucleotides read TGTGCCAGCTCACCACGGGGGAACACCGGGGAGCTGTTTTTT. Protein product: CASSPRGNTGELFF. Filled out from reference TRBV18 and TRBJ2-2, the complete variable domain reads NAGVMQNPRHLVRRRGQEARLRCSPMKGHSHVYWYRQLPEEGLKFMVYLQKENIIDESGMPKERFSAEFPKEGPSILRIQQVVRGDSAAYFCASSPRGNTGELFFGEGSRLTVL.

This chain's CDR3 is CARTQGQGEILAKNIQYF. In DNA form, the CDR3 reads TGTGCCAGAACCCAGGGACAGGGAGAGATACTAGCCAAAAACATTCAGTACTTC. This chain uses TRBV5-3 with TRBJ2-4, with 9 bases matching TRBD1. TRBV5-3 qualifies as an ORF whose function is uncertain. The CDR3 covers 18 residues. J lost 0 bases, V lost 6 bases, and 13 bases had no gene match.

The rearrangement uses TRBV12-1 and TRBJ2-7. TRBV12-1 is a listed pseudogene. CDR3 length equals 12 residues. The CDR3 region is CAGTQVVYEQYF. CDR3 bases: TGTGCCGGCACTCAAGTCGTCTACGAGCAGTACTTC.

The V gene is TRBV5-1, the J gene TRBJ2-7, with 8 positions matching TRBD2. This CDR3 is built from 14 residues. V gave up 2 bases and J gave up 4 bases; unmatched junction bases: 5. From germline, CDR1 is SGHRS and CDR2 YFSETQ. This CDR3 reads CASSFLAGAYEQYF. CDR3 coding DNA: TGCGCCAGCAGCTTTCTAGCGGGTGCATACGAGCAGTACTTC.